One T cell receptor beta chain is described in this entry. The target of this receptor is not known. Base qualities were left out, and no much larger clone turns up one base away. The library was generated by the immunoSEQ multiplex PCR assay. This immuneACCESS table, as held by TCRdb, lists in-frame sequences with V and J called but not all clones. Of the missing ones, under half trace to an unresolved V gene in checked studies; the others have no known cause. This sample gives hundreds of thousands of clones in total; roughly 90% of them show up just once. In total, the top ten clones hold 0.0085% to 0.012% of the sample. The record originates from a study of shared T cell receptors in the human thymus (dated by TCRdb to the early 2020s). Regarding the complete study: The study examined how the human thymus generates shared, self-reactive T-cell receptor alpha chains.

Trimming removed 3 bases from V and 1 base from J; the gene matches leave 3 bases unexplained. The germline V gene specifies SGHTA as CDR1 and FQGNSA as CDR2. The CDR3 covers 14 residues, taking in both the cysteine and the phenylalanine. This entry keeps only the CDR3 DNA: 42 bases, framed from base 1. These data also formed part of another study, on human thymus T cells. The second study also describes: Immunologically healthy infants undergoing open corrective cardiac surgery for congenital heart defects in Finland were used as donors. Thymus tissue was obtained as surgical resects removed during corrective cardiac surgery. V and J gene segment usage appeared biased in both thymic and peripheral blood repertoires. According to the related research, thymic TCR repertoires were highly overlapping among unrelated individuals. The study characterized TCR alpha and beta repertoires from seven to nine infant thymus samples and a few related peripheral blood samples. Donor ages ranged from roughly 6 to 244 days, and the cohort comprised roughly six male and a couple of female infants. Thymocytes were released mechanically from tissue and stored at -70 °C as pellets of roughly 9-32 million cells. A QIAsymphony instrument was used to extract genomic DNA from frozen cell pellets. Using the immunoSEQ multiplex PCR assay, the TCRB and TCRAD loci were amplified from a standardized quantity of quality-controlled genomic DNA. The amplicons covered the V(D)J region and were long enough to include the CDR3 and to identify the V and J genes. Through the commercial immunoSEQ service, the amplicons were sequenced on an Illumina platform. Corrections for primer bias and sequencing errors followed previously described methods, while TCRAD and TCRB definitions were based on the IMGT database. immunoSEQ Analyzer 3.0 and VDJTools were used for repertoire analysis, which covered basic statistics, V/J segment usage, diversity estimates, rarefaction and pairwise overlap. Diversity was estimated using the Chao1, ChaoE, Efron-Thisted, Shannon and inverse Simpson indices, and was also estimated on datasets down-sampled to the size of the smallest sample. For repertoire overlap, CDR3 nucleotide sequence, V gene and J gene had to match strictly, and clustering was done by Jaccard-based multidimensional scaling. On average, roughly 800,000 unique TCRB clonotypes were obtained from thymus samples, compared with approximately 82,000 from blood samples.

The source of this sequence is a boy under three years old with a congenital heart defect. Donor details come from another sample of the same person, matched by shared clones. The sample consisted of thymocytes. This receptor chain uses TRBV7-2 and TRBJ2-7; 7 bases in the middle match TRBD1. The CDR3 reads as follows: CASSLGTVSYEQYF. The nucleotide sequence reads TGTGCCAGCAGCTTGGGGACAGTTTCCTACGAGCAGTACTTC.